This note documents a single T cell receptor beta chain sequence. V lost 5 bases, J lost 7 bases, and 5 bases stayed unmatched. The V gene's germline CDR1 is MGHDK and CDR2 SYGVNS. The CDR3 contains 14 residues. These data originate in a study of memory CD8 T cells in hepatitis C reinfection. About the study: Two donors cleared primary HCV but became chronic after reinfection.

This table comes from immunoSEQ multiplex PCR, and its TCRdb copy is limited to in-frame clones, with some not included. Of some 5,000 clones in the sample, roughly 89% were seen once. Time point noted: late/post reinfection, 12 to 24 weeks after detection. Sorted cells were sequenced directly ex vivo without any in vitro expansion. This chain links TRBV25-1 with TRBJ2-1, with 10 bases lining up with TRBD1. Sequencing was done on a sample of naive CD8+ T cells sorted from blood. The sequence was collected from a man aged 45-65 years with hepatitis C virus infection. CDR3: CASSPWDRGNEQFF. The CDR3 region has the DNA TGTGCCAGCAGTCCTTGGGACAGGGGTAATGAGCAGTTCTTC.